This record looks at one T cell receptor (beta chain) sequence and its context. What antigen it recognizes has not been identified. No base quality information exists; no much larger clone differs at one position. The germline V gene (reference sequence) yields SSHAT for CDR1 and FNYEAQ for CDR2. The CDR3 covers 12 residues, taking in both the cysteine and the phenylalanine. Here the CDR3 DNA is all that survives: 36 bases in frame from base 1. The immunoSEQ Assay, a bias-controlled multiplex PCR, was used to amplify TCRbeta CDR3 regions from genomic DNA. Concerning the study's data processing: Within the assay, amplification of reference gene primers was used to estimate how many nucleated cells each sample contained. Sequence reads were collapsed and filtered to measure the absolute abundance of every unique TCRbeta CDR3 rearrangement. Productive Simpson clonality was computed per sample as the square root of Simpson's diversity index over productive rearrangements. TCRdb limited this immuneACCESS table to in-frame rearrangements with V and J called. A share of clones is missing; checked studies link under half to unresolved V genes, and the rest is unexplained. V, J and clone size reflect that table, while D and trimming were determined from the DNA. This sample has approximately 470,000 clones in its table, and approximately 90% of those were observed once. The ten largest clones take up roughly 0.7% of the sample.

Enrolling through a virtual design, the prospective study's participants ranged in age from roughly 18 to 89 years and lived across 24 United States geographic areas. Cohort assignment in the prospective study relied on participant-reported clinical history from a screening survey and a study questionnaire. Recovered participants in ImmuneRACE Cohort 3 were defined by two consecutive negative NP/OP PCR tests, clearance by a healthcare professional, or resolution of symptoms. Each participant in the prospective study had whole blood, serum and a nasopharyngeal or oropharyngeal swab collected by mobile phlebotomists. Prospective study participants could optionally give additional blood draws and questionnaires over an approximately two-month period. Prospective study blood samples were shipped either frozen or at room temperature before DNA extraction. These data belong to a study of blood T cell repertoires in COVID-19 (dated by TCRdb to the early 2020s). Turning to the overall study: Collaborator samples came from the United States, Italy and Spain and covered acute and convalescent phases of COVID-19. The prospective study material was composed of cDNA or gDNA derived from T cells, B-cell-depleted T cells, or PBMCs. Deeply sampled blood TCRbeta repertoires from subjects exposed to, actively infected with, or recovered from COVID-19 were included in the dataset. A freely available public database, intended as a resource for researchers studying the immune response to SARS-CoV-2, is where the repertoires were released. The samples were drawn from the first 160 participants of the ongoing ImmuneRACE study and from some 1,300 subjects provided by 6 global collaborators. Sample metadata almost always included a de-identified subject ID, COVID-19 status, age in years and sex. Where HLA class I and class II types were available, the types were taken from metadata supplied by the sample provider, not from assay-based typing. Overall study results and their limits: The quantity of clinical and demographic metadata differed by source and by participant and was supplied without curation.

The sequenced material came from PBMCs or T cells enriched from blood (not recorded which). The V and J genes are TRBV7-7 and TRBJ2-1; the junction holds 7 bases that match TRBD1. This receptor was identified in a woman under 30 who had recovered from COVID-19. The base sequence is TGTGCTGTCGACAGGGTTTTTGGTGAGCAGTTCTTC. Its translation is CAVDRVFGEQFF.